The rows below give T cell receptor beta chains drawn from one sample of a study of T cells after yellow fever vaccination. MiXCR, run by TCRdb on the 5' RACE reads, gives a single entry per CDR3 protein. Of hundreds of thousands of distinct CDR3 sequences in the sample, about a fifth are singletons; the top ten hold about 13%. Sample: PBMCs, taken 15 days after the yellow fever booster vaccination. The receptors shown here come from a man aged 30 to 39 who received the YFV17D yellow fever vaccine. Each CDR3 is given with its conserved first and last residue. D genes are given only for firm matches. Size is stated for part of the rows, as once, few or many counts, or as a class when the clone is expanded.

v_gene	abundance	d_gene	j_gene	CDR3nt	CDR3aa
TRBV21-1	-	-	TRBJ1-2	TGTGCCAGCAGCAAAGGGGAGGGGTTTATGGATGGCTACACCTTC	CASSKGEGFMDGYTF
TRBV7-2	-	TRBD2	TRBJ2-1	TGTGCCAGCAGCTTAGCGGGCTTAGCGGGAGTAGGGTACAATGAGCAGTTCTTC	CASSLAGLAGVGYNEQFF
TRBV3-1	-	TRBD2	TRBJ2-5	TGTGCCAGCAGCCAACGGGCTAGCGGGATGGCGGAGACCCAGTACTTC	CASSQRASGMAETQYF
TRBV18	-	-	TRBJ1-5	TGTGCCAGCTCACCAGCCCTGAGCAATCAGCCCCAGCATTTT	CASSPALSNQPQHF
TRBV10-3	few	TRBD2	TRBJ2-1	TGTGCAACAACAGGGACTAGAAGGGATAGCAATGAGCAGTTCTTC	CATTGTRRDSNEQFF
TRBV7-6	many	TRBD2	TRBJ2-3	TGTGCCAGCAGCGAGGGACTAGCGGGAGGGCAAGCCACAGATACGCAGTATTTT	CASSEGLAGGQATDTQYF
TRBV20-1	few	TRBD2	TRBJ2-1	TGCAGTGCTTTCTCTAGCGGGAGTGGATCCTACAATGAGCAGTTCTTC	CSAFSSGSGSYNEQFF
TRBV5-1	-	-	TRBJ2-1	TGCGCCAGCAGCTTGGACAGCTCGACTAGTGAGCAGTTCTTC	CASSLDSSTSEQFF
TRBV7-9	-	TRBD2	TRBJ2-2	TGTGCCAGCAGTTTCCTAGCGGGAGACACCGGGGAGCTGTTTTTT	CASSFLAGDTGELFF
TRBV5-1	few	-	TRBJ2-1	TGCGCCAGCAGCTTGGCCGGGGGGCTAGACTACAATGAGCAGTTCTTC	CASSLAGGLDYNEQFF
TRBV20-1	-	TRBD2	TRBJ2-1	TGCAGTGCCACCGCGGGCACTAGCGGGAGGGGGGAGCAGTTCTTC	CSATAGTSGRGEQFF
TRBV6-1	few	-	TRBJ2-7	TGTGCCACACGCCCAGGGGGAGGCCTCTACGAGCAGTACTTC	CATRPGGGLYEQYF
TRBV15	-	-	TRBJ2-1	TGTGCCACCAACCGGGACTCACAAGGGTACAATGAGCAGTTCTTC	CATNRDSQGYNEQFF
TRBV10-3	-	-	TRBJ2-2	TGTGCCATCAGTGCAGACCGGGCTTCGGTTGGGGAGCTGTTTTTT	CAISADRASVGELFF
TRBV6-1	few	-	TRBJ2-2	TGTGCCAGCACCCGAGGACCGGGCACCGGGGAGCTGTTTTTT	CASTRGPGTGELFF
TRBV7-2	few	TRBD2	TRBJ2-1	TGTGCCAGCAGCCAGGGGAGGGCTAGCGGGAGGCAGCAGCAGTTCTTC	CASSQGRASGRQQQFF
TRBV10-3	-	TRBD2	TRBJ2-3	TGTGCCACCCTCGCGGGAGAAGATGATACGCAGTATTTT	CATLAGEDDTQYF
TRBV28	-	-	TRBJ2-1	TGTGCCAGCAGTCCTCAGGGGAATCTGTTCTTC	CASSPQGNLFF
TRBV5-1	few	TRBD1	TRBJ2-7	TGCGCCAGCAGCTCAGGCACAGGGGGTATCTACGAGCAGTACTTC	CASSSGTGGIYEQYF
TRBV7-2	-	TRBD1	TRBJ2-1	TGTGCCAGCAGCTTAGGGGACAGAAACCACAATGAGCAGTTCTTC	CASSLGDRNHNEQFF
TRBV7-2	few	-	TRBJ2-1	TGTGCCAGCAGCTTAGGTCCCGGCGCGACCGAGTTCTTC	CASSLGPGATEFF
TRBV6-1	few	-	TRBJ2-1	TGTGCCAGCACCGGGAGTTATTCCTACAATGAGCAGTTCTTC	CASTGSYSYNEQFF
TRBV20-1	few	-	TRBJ1-3	TGCAGTGCTAGAGATCATCAACCGGGTGGGGGAAACACCATATATTTT	CSARDHQPGGGNTIYF
TRBV28	-	TRBD1	TRBJ2-7	TGTGCCAGCAGTCCCCTAGACAGGGACGGTGCCGAGCAGTACTTC	CASSPLDRDGAEQYF
TRBV7-2	many	-	TRBJ2-1	TGTGCCAGCAGCTTAGTAGGGCCCTACAATGAGCAGTTCTTC	CASSLVGPYNEQFF
TRBV12-3/TRBV12-4	-	TRBD2	TRBJ2-3	TGTGCCAGCAGCGATAGCGGGAGGGCCGGTACGCAGTATTTT	CASSDSGRAGTQYF
TRBV25-1	few	-	TRBJ2-2	TGTGCCAGCAGTAGCCGGGATTCTTACACCGGGGAGCTGTTTTTT	CASSSRDSYTGELFF
TRBV29-1	-	-	TRBJ2-7	TGCAGCGTTGAAGACCGCAAGGGGGTCTTATACGAGCAGTACTTC	CSVEDRKGVLYEQYF
TRBV2	few	TRBD2	TRBJ2-3	TGTGCCAGCAGTCGGACTAGCGGCCAGGATACGCAGTATTTT	CASSRTSGQDTQYF
TRBV27	-	TRBD2	TRBJ2-3	TGTGCCAGCCGACTAGCGGGAGGCGCCACAGATACGCAGTATTTT	CASRLAGGATDTQYF
TRBV7-2	many	-	TRBJ2-3	TGTGCCAGCAGTTACGACAGGCAGAGCACAGATACGCAGTATTTT	CASSYDRQSTDTQYF
TRBV6-5	-	-	TRBJ2-1	TGTGCCAGCAGTTACTCAAGGGGCGAGGGTAGTGAGCAGTTCTTC	CASSYSRGEGSEQFF
TRBV7-2	few	-	TRBJ1-1	TGTGCCAGCAGCTTAGAGGGTGGGGTTCGAACTGAAGCTTTCTTT	CASSLEGGVRTEAFF
TRBV20-1	many	-	TRBJ2-7	TGCAGTGCTAGAGATGAACGGGAGTGGTACGAGCAGTACTTC	CSARDEREWYEQYF
TRBV28	-	-	TRBJ2-7	TGTGCCAGCAGCTCCCCCCTGGGGGTAGGGGAGCAGTACTTC	CASSSPLGVGEQYF
TRBV20-1	few	-	TRBJ2-4	TGCAGTGCTACTCTAGCCAAAAACATTCAGTACTTC	CSATLAKNIQYF
TRBV7-2	few	TRBD2	TRBJ2-2	TGTGCCAGCAGCTTACCTAGCGGGGCATTGCCCGGGGAGCTGTTTTTT	CASSLPSGALPGELFF
TRBV5-4	few	-	TRBJ2-1	TGTGCCAGCGTCTTAGGGGTCAATGAGCAGTTCTTC	CASVLGVNEQFF
TRBV29-1	-	TRBD1	TRBJ2-7	TGCAGCGTTGACGGGTCACAGGGGAGAGACGAGCAGTACTTC	CSVDGSQGRDEQYF
TRBV4-1	few	-	TRBJ1-2	TGCGCCAGCAGCCAAGTCCTGACGGGGGTGGATGGCTACACCTTC	CASSQVLTGVDGYTF
TRBV11-2	few	-	TRBJ1-1	TGTGCCAGCAGCTTCCAGGGCGGTAGCACTGAAGCTTTCTTT	CASSFQGGSTEAFF
TRBV20-1	-	TRBD2	TRBJ2-1	TGCAGTGCTAGACTAGCGGAGATGGAGCAGTTCTTC	CSARLAEMEQFF
TRBV11-2	-	TRBD1	TRBJ1-2	TGTGCCAGCAGCGCTGAAGGACAGGGCGGCTACACCTTC	CASSAEGQGGYTF
TRBV3-1	-	TRBD2	TRBJ2-7	TGTGCCAGCAGCCCTAGCGGGGGTATTTACGAGCAGTACTTC	CASSPSGGIYEQYF